These T cell receptor beta chains were read from a single sample in a study of identical twins. TCRdb itself ran the 5' RACE reads through MiXCR, one entry per CDR3 protein. Seen here are some 1,700,000 distinct CDR3 sequences, about 30% observed once, and the top ten hold around 0.25%. The sequenced sample consisted of cord blood. These TCRs come from a newborn girl in good health. The CDR3 runs from the conserved cysteine through the conserved F or W. The D gene is left open where the match is weak. Size is omitted from some rows. Given values are once, few, many or a class for expanded clones.

j_call,clone_size,d_call,v_call,cdr3_aa,cdr3_nt
TRBJ1-5,.,TRBD1,TRBV28,CASSSATGWNQPQHF,TGTGCCAGCAGCTCTGCGACAGGGTGGAATCAGCCCCAGCATTTT
TRBJ2-3,few,TRBD2,TRBV7-2,CASSRKRGTSTDTQYF,TGTGCCAGCAGCCGGAAGCGGGGGACTAGCACAGATACGCAGTATTTT
TRBJ2-7,.,TRBD1,TRBV25-1,CASSYTGALGREQYF,TGTGCCAGCAGTTATACAGGGGCCCTTGGGCGGGAGCAGTACTTC
TRBJ1-1,few,.,TRBV28,CASSLFRTLNTEAFF,TGTGCCAGCAGTTTATTCCGGACTTTGAACACTGAAGCTTTCTTT
TRBJ1-2,.,.,TRBV3-1,CASSLEGTSRRSNYGYTF,TGTGCCAGCAGCCTCGAGGGCACAAGCAGACGCTCTAACTATGGCTACACCTTC
TRBJ2-3,.,TRBD1,TRBV20-1,CSARGGYRGSRLNTDTQYF,TGCAGTGCTAGAGGGGGATACAGGGGGTCGCGCCTTAACACAGATACGCAGTATTTT
TRBJ1-5,few,TRBD1,TRBV20-1,CSAAPGQLNQPQHF,TGCAGTGCCGCCCCGGGACAGCTCAATCAGCCCCAGCATTTT
TRBJ2-3,few,.,TRBV11-2,CASSQMSGRVFTDTQYF,TGTGCCAGCAGCCAGATGTCAGGCAGGGTCTTTACAGATACGCAGTATTTT
TRBJ2-3,few,TRBD2,TRBV5-4,CASSLMGTSADTQYF,TGTGCCAGCAGCTTGATGGGGACTAGTGCAGATACGCAGTATTTT
TRBJ2-7,many,.,TRBV6-2/TRBV6-3,CASSHTSYEQYF,TGTGCCAGCAGCCATACCTCCTACGAGCAGTACTTC
TRBJ2-7,many,.,TRBV4-2,CASSQDPYEQYF,TGTGCCAGCAGCCAAGATCCCTACGAGCAGTACTTC
TRBJ2-4,few,.,TRBV7-2,CASRLQGVAKNIQYF,TGTGCCAGCAGACTACAGGGAGTAGCCAAAAACATTCAGTACTTC
TRBJ1-2,few,.,TRBV20-1,CSARKPGQNYGYTF,TGCAGTGCTAGAAAACCCGGACAGAACTATGGCTACACCTTC